One sample yielded the 28 T cell receptor beta chains listed below, sequenced in a study of OX40 agonist ivuxolimab in advanced cancers. Library generation was performed with the immunoSEQ multiplex PCR assay. Held by TCRdb, this immuneACCESS table contains in-frame sequences only and omits some clones. Under half of the omission traces to an unresolved V gene where checked; the cause of the rest is unknown. The sample includes about 58,000 clones, with around 90% observed a single time. Less than 0.8% of the sample is held by the ten biggest clonotypes. Sequencing used CD4+ or CD8+ T cells sorted from blood, obtained in a trial of the OX40 agonist ivuxolimab. These receptors came from an adult with an advanced solid tumor such as melanoma, head and neck, liver or kidney cancer.

CDR3 in amino acids: CASSLGGQNTEAFF. In DNA form, the CDR3 reads TGCGCCAGCAGCTTGGGGGGGCAGAACACTGAAGCTTTCTTT. The chain couples TRBV5-1 to TRBJ1-1, with a tentative D call TRBD1 (6 bases). The germline gives CDR1 SGHRS, CDR2 YFSETQ. This CDR3 has 14 amino acids. V was shortened by 0 bases and J by 1 base, with 7 bases between the two germline ends.

V usage is TRBV5-4 and J usage is TRBJ2-7; D uncertain. The germline V and J ends were trimmed by 6 bases and 5 bases, with 15 bases remaining between them. Germline V gene lookup returns CDR1 SGHNT and CDR2 YYREEE (reference sequence). The CDR3 length is 13 residues. The CDR3 DNA reads TGTGCCAGCACCTGGAAAGGGTCCAACGAGCAGTACTTC. Encoded protein: CASTWKGSNEQYF. Full variable domain (outside the CDR3, taken from reference TRBV5-4 and TRBJ2-7): ETGVTQSPTHLIKTRGQQVTLRCSSQSGHNTVSWYQQALGQGPQFIFQYYREEENGRGNFPPRFSGLQFPNYSSELNVNALELDDSALYLCASTWKGSNEQYFGPGTRLTVT.

The rearrangement links TRBV13 to TRBJ1-1; the match to TRBD1 covers 8 bases. The CDR3 has 12 amino acids. V was pared by 8 bases and J by 9 bases, with 8 bases of the junction left unmatched. Germline assignment: CDR1 PRHDT and CDR2 FYEKMQ (reference sequence). CDR3 sequence reads: CASRQGSTKAFF. CDR3 DNA: TGTGCCAGCCGACAGGGGTCAACGAAAGCTTTCTTT.

The chain uses TRBV20-1 and TRBJ1-2; 7 positions match TRBD1. In germline, CDR1 is DFQATT, CDR2 SNEGSKA (reference sequence). This CDR3 region has 10 residues. The V and J ends lost 8 bases and 9 bases, in that order; junction bases with no gene match: 6. The CDR3 sequence is CSRYRGSYTF. The CDR3 region has the DNA TGCAGTAGATACAGGGGAAGCTACACCTTC.

The chain employs TRBV30 and TRBJ1-3; unclear D gene. This CDR3 is 16 amino acids long. V lost 1 base to trimming and J lost 0 bases, with 13 bases between them. Germline values: CDR1 GTSNPN, CDR2 SVGIG (reference sequence). This CDR3 is CAWSGAGIISGNTIYF. As DNA, the CDR3 is TGTGCCTGGAGTGGAGCAGGCATTATCTCTGGAAACACCATATATTTT.

The chain recombines TRBV11-3 with TRBJ2-7; D call uncertain. V shed 2 bases and J shed 3 bases, with 5 bases lying between them. CDR1 is SGHNT and CDR2 is YENEEA in the germline V gene. This CDR3 spans 12 amino acids. The CDR3 loop is CASSLNNYEQYF. The CDR3 nucleotides read TGTGCCAGCAGCTTAAACAACTACGAGCAGTACTTC.

The genes are TRBV19 and TRBJ1-2; D not certain. Germline-derived CDR1 and CDR2 are LNHDA and SQIVND (reference sequence). The CDR3 is 13 residues long. The V end was cut by 6 bases, the J end by 4 bases, with 12 bases between. DNA for the CDR3: TGTGCCAGTAGCCCCAGCCCGACCTATGGCTACACCTTC. Protein: CASSPSPTYGYTF.

The CDR3 spells CASSLSGRTYGYTF. CDR3 coding DNA: TGTGCCAGCAGTTTATCAGGCAGGACTTATGGCTACACCTTC. The chain uses TRBV27 and TRBJ1-2; D unresolved. The V gene's germline CDR1 is MNHEY and CDR2 SMNVEV (reference sequence). The CDR3 is 14 residues long. Trimming removed 0 bases from V and 5 bases from J, with 10 bases in between.

This clone was seen a single time. The V gene is TRBV19, the J gene TRBJ2-3; D may be TRBD2 (5 bases). Trimming pared 6 bases from V and 2 bases from J, leaving 21 bases between. The CDR3 is 17 amino acids. Per the germline V gene, CDR1 is LNHDA and CDR2 is SQIVND (reference sequence). In DNA, the CDR3 is TGTGCCAGTAGACCTCGAGGAGGAGTTCGGGTCACAGATACGCAGTATTTT. As protein: CASRPRGGVRVTDTQYF.

This chain links TRBV19 with TRBJ2-1, with 10 bases that match TRBD2. The CDR3 totals 15 residues. The trim removed 7 bases at V and 2 bases at J, leaving 5 bases unmatched. Germline lookup yields CDR1 LNHDA and CDR2 SQIVND (reference sequence). The CDR3 is CASIRTSGPYNEQFF. In DNA, the CDR3 is TGTGCCAGTATTCGGACTAGCGGCCCCTACAATGAGCAGTTCTTC.

The gene calls are TRBV2 and TRBJ2-7, with TRBD2 matching over 10 bases. Per germline, CDR1 SNHLY and CDR2 FYNNEI. The J segment lost 4 bases and the V segment lost 7 bases, leaving 16 bases of the junction unmatched. The length of the CDR3 is 17 residues. CDR3: CASTLAGVPSKAYEQYF. The CDR3 region has the DNA TGTGCCAGCACTCTAGCGGGAGTCCCCTCGAAGGCGTACGAGCAGTACTTC.

The CDR3 reads CASTGSGRTGELFF. In DNA form, the CDR3 reads TGTGCCAGCACAGGTAGCGGGAGAACCGGGGAGCTGTTTTTT. The chain combines TRBV6-5 with TRBJ2-2; the match to TRBD2 covers 9 bases. This CDR3 is 14 amino acids long. Germline V gene lookup returns CDR1 MNHEY and CDR2 SVGAGI. J was trimmed by 5 bases and V by 7 bases; bases with no gene match: 5.

The CDR3 loop reads CSVRPGAYEQYF. The CDR3 DNA sequence: TGCAGCGTTCGCCCGGGGGCCTACGAGCAGTACTTC. J is TRBJ2-7 and V is TRBV29-1; maybe TRBD2 (6 bases). Germline loops: CDR1 SQVTM, CDR2 ANQGSEA. This CDR3 is built from 12 residues. V lost 5 bases and J 2 bases, leaving 10 bases between the germline ends.

Sample share makes this clone medium-sized (0.01 to 0.1%). The chain employs TRBV19 and TRBJ2-3; TRBD1 agrees at 11 bases. The CDR3 sequence is 14 residues long. Per the germline V gene, CDR1 is LNHDA and CDR2 is SQIVND (reference sequence). The J segment lost 4 bases and the V segment lost 7 bases, leaving 4 bases of the junction unmatched. CDR3 sequence reads: CASTPGQGADTQYF. CDR3 sequence (DNA): TGTGCCAGTACCCCGGGACAGGGGGCAGATACGCAGTATTTT.

The genes are TRBV6-5 and TRBJ2-1, with 9 bases aligning to TRBD1. The CDR3 extends over 15 amino acids. V lost 4 bases and J lost 0; bases outside the gene matches: 1. Looked up from germline, CDR1 is MNHEY and CDR2 is SVGAGI. This CDR3 reads CASSSTGGSYNEQFF. The CDR3 nucleotides read TGTGCCAGCAGTTCGACAGGGGGCTCCTACAATGAGCAGTTCTTC.

V gene TRBV6-5 combines with J gene TRBJ2-2; D not resolved. Trimming removed 6 bases at V and 3 bases at J, with 11 bases between. Germline lookup yields CDR1 MNHEY and CDR2 SVGAGI. This CDR3 is built from 14 residues. The CDR3 spells CASSLVRYTGELFF. The DNA for the CDR3 is TGTGCCAGCAGCCTGGTTAGGTACACCGGGGAGCTGTTTTTT.

The chain links TRBV11-2 to TRBJ2-3; 10 bases align to TRBD2. CDR1 SGHAT and CDR2 FQNNGV come from the germline V gene. Trimming took 3 bases from V and 4 from J; bases not matched to a gene: 10. This CDR3 is 17 amino acids long. The DNA for the CDR3 is TGTGCCAGCAGCTTTGCAGCGGGAGGGCCTGGGGCAGATACGCAGTATTTT. This encodes CASSFAAGGPGADTQYF.

The V gene is TRBV6-5, the J gene TRBJ1-3; unclear D gene. This CDR3 is 14 amino acids long. V was shortened by 5 bases and J by 0 bases, with 8 bases between the two germline ends. The V gene's germline CDR1 is MNHEY and CDR2 SVGAGI. The CDR3 sequence is CASSRLSSGNTIYF. In nucleotides, the CDR3 is TGTGCCAGCAGTCGACTGAGCTCTGGAAACACCATATATTTT.

The gene calls are TRBV6-6 and TRBJ1-1, with TRBD1 matching 8 bases. Trimming removed 5 bases from V and 0 bases from J; junction bases left unmatched: 5. Germline CDR1 and CDR2: MNHNY and SVGAGI (reference sequence). The CDR3 contains 15 residues. CDR3 protein: CASSGQGGMNTEAFF. In DNA, the CDR3 is TGTGCCAGCAGTGGACAGGGCGGAATGAACACTGAAGCTTTCTTT.

The V gene is TRBV19, the J gene TRBJ1-1, with D possibly being TRBD1 (6 bases). The CDR3 is made up of 14 amino acids. Deletions cut 7 bases from V and 6 bases from J, with 18 bases between. In germline, CDR1 is LNHDA, CDR2 SQIVND (reference sequence). The CDR3 here is CASTLFWGAAEAFF. The CDR3 DNA follows: TGTGCCAGTACCCTATTCTGGGGGGCGGCTGAAGCTTTCTTT.

V and J are TRBV7-9 and TRBJ2-7, with D hard to call. The CDR3 contains 14 residues. V was trimmed by 2 bases and J by 3 bases, leaving 11 bases between them. The V gene's germline CDR1 is SEHNR and CDR2 FQNEAQ (reference sequence). Here the CDR3 reads CASSLSSGRYEQYF. In DNA form, the CDR3 reads TGTGCCAGCAGCTTATCCTCAGGCCGCTACGAGCAGTACTTC.

The chain carries TRBV5-5 and TRBJ2-1; no reliable D call. The V gene lost 4 bases and the J gene lost 2 bases, with 19 bases spanning the gap. The CDR3 extends over 17 amino acids. Germline V CDR1 and CDR2: SGHKS, YYEKEE (reference sequence). CDR3 DNA sequence: TGTGCCAGCAGCCAAGGGAATCCGAGGAGCCCCTACAATGAGCAGTTCTTC. This sequence encodes CASSQGNPRSPYNEQFF. Full variable domain (rest looked up from reference TRBV5-5 and TRBJ2-1): DAGVTQSPTHLIKTRGQQVTLRCSPISGHKSVSWYQQVLGQGPQFIFQYYEKEERGRGNFPDRFSARQFPNYSSELNVNALLLGDSALYLCASSQGNPRSPYNEQFFGPGTRLTVL.

CDR3 in amino acids: CASSLAGTYGYTF. The CDR3 DNA reads TGTGCCAGCAGCTTAGCGGGGACCTATGGCTACACCTTC. The chain couples TRBV7-6 to TRBJ1-2; D might be TRBD1 (5 bases). The CDR3 contains 13 residues. V shed 0 bases and J shed 4 bases, with 6 bases lying between them. Per the germline V gene, CDR1 is SGHVS and CDR2 is FNYEAQ.

This clone was recorded only once. The gene calls are TRBV10-2 and TRBJ2-2, with 8 positions matching TRBD1. The CDR3 is 16 residues long. The germline V gene encodes CDR1 WSHSY and CDR2 SAAADI. The J segment lost 6 bases and the V segment lost 8 bases, leaving 14 bases of the junction unmatched. The CDR3: CASRSRDRPLSGELFF. CDR3 DNA: TGCGCCAGCCGTTCCCGGGACAGGCCGCTATCCGGGGAGCTGTTTTTT.

The CDR3 coding sequence is TGCGCCAGCAGCTTGGTACTGAACGGTGGGGAGACCCAGTACTTC. Its protein is CASSLVLNGGETQYF. The J gene is TRBJ2-5, the V gene TRBV5-1; D remains unclear. The germline V gene has CDR1 SGHRS and CDR2 YFSETQ. The CDR3 consists of 15 residues. Trimming removed 0 bases from V and 5 bases from J, with 14 bases in between.

The V and J genes are TRBV18 and TRBJ1-2; 9 nucleotides agree with TRBD1. The ends lost 3 bases at V and 3 bases at J; junction bases unmatched: 11. Germline values: CDR1 KGHSH, CDR2 LQKENI. This CDR3 region has 17 residues. CDR3 amino acids: CASSPFSLGQGYYGYTF. The CDR3 region has the DNA TGTGCCAGCTCACCTTTCTCCCTGGGACAGGGTTACTATGGCTACACCTTC.

The V and J genes are TRBV5-1 and TRBJ2-1; 9 bases agree with TRBD2. Germline V gene lookup returns CDR1 SGHRS and CDR2 YFSETQ. The CDR3 loop spans 14 amino acids. J gave up 7 bases and V 0 bases, and 2 bases lay outside the gene matches. The DNA of the CDR3 is TGCGCCAGCAGCTTGGGAGCGGGAGGTAATGAGCAGTTCTTC. This sequence encodes CASSLGAGGNEQFF.

A single count supports this clone. V is TRBV28 and J is TRBJ2-7; the match to TRBD2 covers 10 bases. The CDR3 has 16 amino acids. Looked up from germline, CDR1 is MDHEN and CDR2 is SYDVKM. The J segment lost 5 bases and the V segment lost 2 bases, leaving 9 bases of the junction unmatched. CDR3 nucleotide sequence: TGTGCCAGCAGTTTAATCGTAGCGGGAGGTGGCCACGAGCAGTACTTC. As protein: CASSLIVAGGGHEQYF.